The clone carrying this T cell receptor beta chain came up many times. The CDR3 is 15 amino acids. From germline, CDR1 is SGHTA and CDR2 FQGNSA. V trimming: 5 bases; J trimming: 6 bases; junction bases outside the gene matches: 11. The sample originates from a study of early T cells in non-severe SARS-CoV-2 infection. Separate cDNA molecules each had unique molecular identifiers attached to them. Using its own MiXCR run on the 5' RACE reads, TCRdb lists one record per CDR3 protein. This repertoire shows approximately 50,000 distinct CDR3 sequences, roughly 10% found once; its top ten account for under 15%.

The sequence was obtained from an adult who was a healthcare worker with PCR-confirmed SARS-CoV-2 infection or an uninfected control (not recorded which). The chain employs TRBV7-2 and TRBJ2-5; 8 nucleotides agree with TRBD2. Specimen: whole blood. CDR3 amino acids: CASSPRGGLLKTQYF. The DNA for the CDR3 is TGTGCCAGCAGCCCACGGGGGGGACTACTGAAGACCCAGTACTTC.